A selection of T cell receptor beta chains follows, all from one sample in a study of cytomegalovirus exposure and HLA in healthy donors. Clones were read by immunoSEQ multiplex PCR, and TCRdb kept only the in-frame ones, dropping some. The sample has 150,000 to 200,000 clones; around 74% are singletons. The material sequenced was PBMCs. The receptors were gathered from a woman in her 30s in good health and CMV-seronegative. Each CDR3 is given with its conserved first and last residue. The D gene is left open where the match is weak. Rows may omit the clone size; those that give it use once, few, many or a size class.

D gene: -; J gene: TRBJ1-1; CDR3 length: 13; V gene: TRBV7-3; clone size: few; CDR3 protein: CASSSTMNTEAFF; CDR3 DNA: TGTGCCAGCAGCTCAACCATGAACACTGAAGCTTTCTTT
D gene: -; J gene: TRBJ1-5; CDR3 length: 14; V gene: TRBV5-1; clone size: -; CDR3 protein: CASSLAGGGQPQHF; CDR3 DNA: TGCGCCAGCAGCTTGGCGGGGGGCGGACAGCCCCAGCATTTT
D gene: TRBD1; J gene: TRBJ2-7; CDR3 length: 13; V gene: TRBV11-2; clone size: -; CDR3 protein: CASSPRQGAVQYF; CDR3 DNA: TGTGCCAGCAGCCCAAGACAGGGCGCGGTGCAGTACTTC
D gene: -; J gene: TRBJ2-7; CDR3 length: 11; V gene: TRBV12-5; clone size: -; CDR3 protein: CASAWSGEQYF; CDR3 DNA: TGTGCTAGCGCTTGGTCCGGCGAGCAGTACTTC
D gene: -; J gene: TRBJ2-3; CDR3 length: 14; V gene: TRBV4-2; clone size: -; CDR3 protein: CASSQATDGNTQYF; CDR3 DNA: TGTGCCAGCAGCCAAGCGACCGACGGGAATACGCAGTATTTT
D gene: -; J gene: TRBJ2-5; CDR3 length: 11; V gene: TRBV2; clone size: -; CDR3 protein: CASSEARERYF; CDR3 DNA: TGTGCCAGCAGTGAAGCGAGAGAGAGGTACTTC
D gene: -; J gene: TRBJ1-1; CDR3 length: 15; V gene: TRBV6-1; clone size: -; CDR3 protein: CASSQQGGMNTEAFF; CDR3 DNA: TGTGCCAGCAGTCAACAGGGTGGGATGAACACTGAAGCTTTCTTT
D gene: TRBD2; J gene: TRBJ2-1; CDR3 length: 17; V gene: TRBV19; clone size: -; CDR3 protein: CASSQLRLAGPYNEQFF; CDR3 DNA: TGTGCCAGTAGCCAACTTCGACTAGCGGGGCCATACAATGAGCAGTTCTTC
D gene: TRBD2; J gene: TRBJ2-3; CDR3 length: 15; V gene: TRBV6-6; clone size: -; CDR3 protein: CASTTGGLGTDTQYF; CDR3 DNA: TGTGCCAGCACCACGGGGGGGCTTGGCACAGATACGCAGTATTTT
D gene: TRBD1; J gene: TRBJ1-1; CDR3 length: 15; V gene: TRBV7-2; clone size: -; CDR3 protein: CASSSQGGTGTEAFF; CDR3 DNA: TGTGCCAGCAGCTCCCAGGGGGGTACGGGCACTGAAGCTTTCTTT
D gene: -; J gene: TRBJ2-3; CDR3 length: 14; V gene: TRBV19; clone size: -; CDR3 protein: CASSAPGLENTQYF; CDR3 DNA: TGTGCCAGTAGTGCACCGGGTCTCGAGAATACGCAGTATTTT
D gene: TRBD1; J gene: TRBJ2-7; CDR3 length: 15; V gene: TRBV7-6; clone size: -; CDR3 protein: CASSLSGQGAYEQYF; CDR3 DNA: TGTGCCAGCAGCCTTTCCGGACAGGGGGCCTACGAGCAGTACTTC
D gene: -; J gene: TRBJ1-2; CDR3 length: 11; V gene: TRBV29-1; clone size: -; CDR3 protein: CSVETGYGYTF; CDR3 DNA: TGCAGCGTCGAAACAGGGTATGGCTACACCTTC
D gene: -; J gene: TRBJ2-1; CDR3 length: 19; V gene: TRBV5-6; clone size: -; CDR3 protein: CASRSPRSRVPAMNNEQFF; CDR3 DNA: TGTGCCAGCAGATCCCCCCGAAGTCGGGTTCCAGCAATGAACAATGAGCAGTTCTTC
D gene: -; J gene: TRBJ1-1; CDR3 length: 16; V gene: TRBV18; clone size: -; CDR3 protein: CASSPLPRGQNTEAFF; CDR3 DNA: TGTGCCAGCTCACCACTGCCCAGGGGCCAGAACACTGAAGCTTTCTTT
D gene: -; J gene: TRBJ1-5; CDR3 length: 13; V gene: TRBV30; clone size: -; CDR3 protein: CAWGRTGNQPQHF; CDR3 DNA: TGTGCCTGGGGAAGGACAGGCAATCAGCCCCAGCATTTT
D gene: -; J gene: TRBJ2-1; CDR3 length: 15; V gene: TRBV10-2; clone size: -; CDR3 protein: CASRDSHTPYNEQFF; CDR3 DNA: TGCGCCAGCAGAGATAGTCATACCCCCTACAATGAGCAGTTCTTC
D gene: -; J gene: TRBJ2-5; CDR3 length: 13; V gene: TRBV4-1; clone size: -; CDR3 protein: CASSRDFQETQYF; CDR3 DNA: TGCGCCAGCAGCCGGGACTTCCAAGAGACCCAGTACTTC
D gene: TRBD1; J gene: TRBJ2-7; CDR3 length: 17; V gene: TRBV11-1; clone size: few; CDR3 protein: CASSTPRTQQGAGEQYF; CDR3 DNA: TGTGCCAGCAGCACACCCCGGACTCAACAGGGGGCGGGCGAGCAGTACTTC